The clone carrying this T cell receptor beta chain is judged medium-sized. The antigen is unknown. The CDR3 extends over 12 amino acids. The ends were cut back, 7 bases at V and 9 bases at J, with 10 bases in the middle. Germline V gives CDR1 ENHRY, CDR2 SYGVKD. The data were obtained in a study of vaccination and CD4 T cells after COVID-19. As for the study in general: Post-COVID samples had a sampling time that fell a median around 93 days after diagnosis (range 35 to 161).

An Oncomine TCR Beta short-read assay was used to sequence the DNA from cultured CD4+ T cells. TCRdb processed the PCR reads anew with MiXCR; each CDR3 protein has one entry. The sample lists some 17,000 distinct CDR3 sequences, about 51% occurring once. Time point described: late sampling 161 to 241 days after vaccination in a few convalescent patients. The sample's treatment: approximately 10-day PBMC culture with coronavirus spike peptide pools or control peptides (ViraFEST assay). Sequences were derived from CD4+ T cells from blood, cultured in vitro, sampled about 7 months after SARS-CoV-2 vaccination. The TCR sequence derives from a human donor who had recovered from COVID-19. The J gene is TRBJ1-6, the V gene TRBV10-3; tentatively, D is TRBD1 (6 bases). The CDR3 coding sequence is TGTGCCATCAACAGGGTGGGTTCACCCCTCCACTTT. Amino acid sequence: CAINRVGSPLHF.